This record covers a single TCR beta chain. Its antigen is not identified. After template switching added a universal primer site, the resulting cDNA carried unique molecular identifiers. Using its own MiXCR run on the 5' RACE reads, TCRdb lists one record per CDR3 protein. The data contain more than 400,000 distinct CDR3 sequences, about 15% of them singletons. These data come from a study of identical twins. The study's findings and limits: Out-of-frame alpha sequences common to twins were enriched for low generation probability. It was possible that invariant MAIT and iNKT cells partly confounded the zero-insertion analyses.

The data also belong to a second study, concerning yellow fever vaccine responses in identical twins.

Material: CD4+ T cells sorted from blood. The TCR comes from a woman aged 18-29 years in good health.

Here the CDR3 reads CASSDRTGGTHGGSGNTIYF. The CDR3 DNA follows: TGCGCCAGCAGCGATAGGACAGGAGGAACCCACGGGGGCTCTGGAAACACCATATATTTT. The chain combines TRBV4-1 with TRBJ1-3; 7 bases fit TRBD1. V was clipped by 5 bases and J by 0 bases; unmatched bases: 19. The V gene's germline CDR1 is MGHRA and CDR2 YSYEKL. The CDR3 runs 20 residues.